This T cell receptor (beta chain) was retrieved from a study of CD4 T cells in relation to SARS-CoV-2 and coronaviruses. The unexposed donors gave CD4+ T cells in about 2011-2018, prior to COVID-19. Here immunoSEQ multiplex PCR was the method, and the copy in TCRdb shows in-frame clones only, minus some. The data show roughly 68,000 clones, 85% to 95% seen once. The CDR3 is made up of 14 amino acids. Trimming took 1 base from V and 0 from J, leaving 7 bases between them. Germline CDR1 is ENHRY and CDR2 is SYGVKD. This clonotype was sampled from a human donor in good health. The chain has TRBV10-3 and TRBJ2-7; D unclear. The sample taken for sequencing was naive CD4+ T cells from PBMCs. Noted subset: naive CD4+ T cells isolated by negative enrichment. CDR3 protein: CAISEFGGSYEQYF. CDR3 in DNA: TGTGCCATCAGTGAGTTTGGCGGCTCCTACGAGCAGTACTTC.